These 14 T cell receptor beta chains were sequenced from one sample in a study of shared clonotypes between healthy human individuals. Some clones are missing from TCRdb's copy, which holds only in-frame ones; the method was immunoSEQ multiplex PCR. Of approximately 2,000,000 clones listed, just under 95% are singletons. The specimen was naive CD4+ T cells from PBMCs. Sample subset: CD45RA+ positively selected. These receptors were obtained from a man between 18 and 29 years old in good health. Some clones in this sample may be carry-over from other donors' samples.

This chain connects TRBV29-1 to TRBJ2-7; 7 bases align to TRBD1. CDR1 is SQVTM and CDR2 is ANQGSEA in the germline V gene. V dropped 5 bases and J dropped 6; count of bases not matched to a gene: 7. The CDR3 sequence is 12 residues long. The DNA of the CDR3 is TGCAGCGTTATACCACAGGGGCGCGAGCAGTACTTC. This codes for CSVIPQGREQYF.

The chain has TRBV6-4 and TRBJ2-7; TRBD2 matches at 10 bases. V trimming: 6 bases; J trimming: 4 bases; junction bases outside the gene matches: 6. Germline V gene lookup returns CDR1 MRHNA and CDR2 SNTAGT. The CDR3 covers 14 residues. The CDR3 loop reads CASRSGTSVYEQYF. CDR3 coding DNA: TGTGCCAGCAGATCCGGGACTAGCGTTTACGAGCAGTACTTC.

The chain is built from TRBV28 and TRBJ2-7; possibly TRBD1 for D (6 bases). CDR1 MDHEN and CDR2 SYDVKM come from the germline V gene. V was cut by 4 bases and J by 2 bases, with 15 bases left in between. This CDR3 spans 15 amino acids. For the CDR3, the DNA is TGTGCCAGCAGTTCCTCCGGGACATTTACCTACGAGCAGTACTTC. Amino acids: CASSSSGTFTYEQYF. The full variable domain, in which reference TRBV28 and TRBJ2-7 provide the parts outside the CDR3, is DVKVTQSSRYLVKRTGEKVFLECVQDMDHENMFWYRQDPGLGLRLIYFSYDVKMKEKGDIPEGYSVSREKKERFSLILESASTNQTSMYLCASSSSGTFTYEQYFGPGTRLTVT.

The CDR3 here is CASRKGGGFNYGYTF. The CDR3 nucleotides are TGTGCCAGTAGGAAAGGGGGCGGATTTAACTATGGCTACACCTTC. The chain recombines TRBV19 with TRBJ1-2; TRBD1 agrees at 7 bases. Germline V gene data show CDR1 as LNHDA and CDR2 as SQIVND (reference sequence). CDR3 size: 15 residues. With 6 bases clipped from V and 1 base from J, the junction kept 8 bases outside the gene matches.

The CDR3 coding sequence is TGCGCCAGCAGCTTGTCCCACTTACTAGATACGCAGTATTTT. This encodes CASSLSHLLDTQYF. This chain connects TRBV5-1 to TRBJ2-3, with D hard to call. Germline V gene sequence: CDR1 SGHRS, CDR2 YFSETQ. The ends were cut back, 1 base at V and 5 bases at J, with 11 bases in the middle. The CDR3 length is 14 residues.

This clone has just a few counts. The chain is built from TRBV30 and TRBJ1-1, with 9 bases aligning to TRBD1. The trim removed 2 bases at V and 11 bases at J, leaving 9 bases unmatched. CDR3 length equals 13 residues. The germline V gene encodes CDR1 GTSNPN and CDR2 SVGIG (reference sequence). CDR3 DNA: TGTGCCTGGAGTATACAGGGGGCGCGCCGGGCTTTCTTT. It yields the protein CAWSIQGARRAFF.

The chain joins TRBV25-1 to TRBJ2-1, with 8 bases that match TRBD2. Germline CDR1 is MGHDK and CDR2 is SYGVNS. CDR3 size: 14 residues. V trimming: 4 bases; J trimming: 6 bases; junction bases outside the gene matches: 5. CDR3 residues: CASSGSGGTNEQFF. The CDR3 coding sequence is TGTGCCAGCAGTGGGTCGGGGGGGACCAATGAGCAGTTCTTC.

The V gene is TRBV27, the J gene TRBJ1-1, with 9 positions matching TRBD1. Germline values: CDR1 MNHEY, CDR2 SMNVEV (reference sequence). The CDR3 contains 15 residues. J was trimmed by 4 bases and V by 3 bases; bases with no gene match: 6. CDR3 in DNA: TGTGCCAGCAGTTTTTTTCCGGACAGGGGCACTGAAGCTTTCTTT. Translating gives CASSFFPDRGTEAFF.

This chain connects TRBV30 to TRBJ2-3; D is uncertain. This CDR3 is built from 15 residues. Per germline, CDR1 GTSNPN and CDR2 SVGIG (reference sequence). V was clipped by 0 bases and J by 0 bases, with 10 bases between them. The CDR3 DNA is TGTGCCTGGAGTGTAAGCCTTCCAAGCACAGATACGCAGTATTTT. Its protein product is CAWSVSLPSTDTQYF.

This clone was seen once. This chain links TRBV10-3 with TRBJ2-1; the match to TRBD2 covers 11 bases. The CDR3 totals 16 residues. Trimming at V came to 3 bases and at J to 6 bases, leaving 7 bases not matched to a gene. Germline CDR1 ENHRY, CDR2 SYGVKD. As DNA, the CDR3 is TGTGCCATCAGTGACGTAGCGGGAGGGTCCGGCAATGAGCAGTTCTTC. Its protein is CAISDVAGGSGNEQFF.

DNA of the CDR3: TGTGCCAGCAGAGAGAAGACGGAAATGAACACTGAAGCTTTCTTT. Translated: CASREKTEMNTEAFF. The J gene is TRBJ1-1, the V gene TRBV13; no reliable D call. Germline V gene sequence: CDR1 PRHDT, CDR2 FYEKMQ (reference sequence). The CDR3 runs to 15 residues. The V end was cut by 6 bases, the J end by 0 bases, with 14 bases between.

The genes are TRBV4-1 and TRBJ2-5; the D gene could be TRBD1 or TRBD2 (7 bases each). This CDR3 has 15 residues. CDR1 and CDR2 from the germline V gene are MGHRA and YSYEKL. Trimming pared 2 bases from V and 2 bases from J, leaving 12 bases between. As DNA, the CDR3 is TGCGCCAGCAGCCAAAGGGGGGGACAGCAAGAGACCCAGTACTTC. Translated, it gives CASSQRGGQQETQYF.

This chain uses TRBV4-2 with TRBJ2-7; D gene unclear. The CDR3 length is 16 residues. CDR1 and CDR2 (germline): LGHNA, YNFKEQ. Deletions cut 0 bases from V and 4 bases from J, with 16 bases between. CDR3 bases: TGTGCCAGCAGCCAAGATTCCGTAGCCCGGTCGTACGAGCAGTACTTC. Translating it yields CASSQDSVARSYEQYF.

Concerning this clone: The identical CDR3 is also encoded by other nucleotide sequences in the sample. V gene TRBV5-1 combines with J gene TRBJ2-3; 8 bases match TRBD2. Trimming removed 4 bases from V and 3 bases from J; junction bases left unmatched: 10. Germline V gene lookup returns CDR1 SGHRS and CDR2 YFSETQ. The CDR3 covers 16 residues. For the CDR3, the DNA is TGCGCCAGCAGCCTAGGTAATAGCGGGGATACAGATACGCAGTATTTT. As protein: CASSLGNSGDTDTQYF.